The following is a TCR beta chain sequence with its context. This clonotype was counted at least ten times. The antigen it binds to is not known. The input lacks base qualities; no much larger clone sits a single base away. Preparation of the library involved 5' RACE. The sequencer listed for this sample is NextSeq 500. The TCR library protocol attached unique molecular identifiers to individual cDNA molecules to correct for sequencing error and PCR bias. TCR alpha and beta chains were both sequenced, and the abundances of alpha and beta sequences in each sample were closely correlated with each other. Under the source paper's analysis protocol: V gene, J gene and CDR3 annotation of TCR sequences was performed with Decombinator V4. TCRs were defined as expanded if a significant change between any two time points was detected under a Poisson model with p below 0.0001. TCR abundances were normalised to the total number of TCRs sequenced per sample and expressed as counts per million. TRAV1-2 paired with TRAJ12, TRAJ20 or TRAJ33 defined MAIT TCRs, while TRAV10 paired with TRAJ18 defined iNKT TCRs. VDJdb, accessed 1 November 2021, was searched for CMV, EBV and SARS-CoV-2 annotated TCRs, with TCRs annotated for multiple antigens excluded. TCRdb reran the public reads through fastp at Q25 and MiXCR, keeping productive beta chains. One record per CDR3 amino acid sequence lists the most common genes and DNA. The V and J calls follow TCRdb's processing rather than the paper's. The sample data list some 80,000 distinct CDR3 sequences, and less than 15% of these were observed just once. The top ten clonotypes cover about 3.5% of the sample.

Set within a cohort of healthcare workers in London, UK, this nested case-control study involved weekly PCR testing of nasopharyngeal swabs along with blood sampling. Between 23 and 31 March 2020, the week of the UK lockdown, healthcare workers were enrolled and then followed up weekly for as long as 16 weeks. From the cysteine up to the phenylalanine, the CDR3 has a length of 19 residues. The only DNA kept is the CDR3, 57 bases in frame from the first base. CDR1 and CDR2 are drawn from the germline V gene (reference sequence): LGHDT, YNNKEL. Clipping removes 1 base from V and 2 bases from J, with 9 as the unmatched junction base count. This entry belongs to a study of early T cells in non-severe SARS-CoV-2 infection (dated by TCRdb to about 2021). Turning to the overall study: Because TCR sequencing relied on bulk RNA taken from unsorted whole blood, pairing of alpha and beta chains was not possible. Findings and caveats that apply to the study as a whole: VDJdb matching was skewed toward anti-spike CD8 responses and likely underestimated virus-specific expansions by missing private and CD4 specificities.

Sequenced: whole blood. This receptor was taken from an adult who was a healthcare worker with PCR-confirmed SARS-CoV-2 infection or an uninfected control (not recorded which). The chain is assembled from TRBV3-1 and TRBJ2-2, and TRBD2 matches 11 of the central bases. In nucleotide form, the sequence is TGTGCCAGCAGCCAAGGCTTCCCAGGGACTAGCGGTAACACCGGGGAGCTGTTTTTT. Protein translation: CASSQGFPGTSGNTGELFF.